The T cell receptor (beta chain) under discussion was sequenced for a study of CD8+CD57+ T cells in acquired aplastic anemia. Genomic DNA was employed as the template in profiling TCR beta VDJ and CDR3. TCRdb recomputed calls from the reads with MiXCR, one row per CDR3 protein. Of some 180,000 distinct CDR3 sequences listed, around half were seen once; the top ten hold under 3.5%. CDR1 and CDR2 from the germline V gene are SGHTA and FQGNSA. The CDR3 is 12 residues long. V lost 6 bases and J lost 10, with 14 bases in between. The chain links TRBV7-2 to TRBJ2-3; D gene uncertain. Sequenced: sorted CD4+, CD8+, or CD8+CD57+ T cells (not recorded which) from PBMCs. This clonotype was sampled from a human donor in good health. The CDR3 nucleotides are TGTGCCAGCAGTGTCAGTGTTAAAGCGCAGTATTTT. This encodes CASSVSVKAQYF.